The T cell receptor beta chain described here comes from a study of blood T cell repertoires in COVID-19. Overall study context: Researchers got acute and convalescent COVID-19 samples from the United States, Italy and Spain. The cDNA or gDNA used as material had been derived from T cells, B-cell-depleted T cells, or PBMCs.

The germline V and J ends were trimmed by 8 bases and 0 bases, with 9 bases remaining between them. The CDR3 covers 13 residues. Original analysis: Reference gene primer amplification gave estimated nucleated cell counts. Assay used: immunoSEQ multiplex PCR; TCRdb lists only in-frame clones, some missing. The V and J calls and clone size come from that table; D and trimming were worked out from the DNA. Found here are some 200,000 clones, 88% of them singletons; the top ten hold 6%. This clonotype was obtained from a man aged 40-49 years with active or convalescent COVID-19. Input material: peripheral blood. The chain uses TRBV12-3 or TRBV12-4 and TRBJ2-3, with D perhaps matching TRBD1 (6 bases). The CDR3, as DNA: TGTGCCAGCGCAACAGGGAGCACAGATACGCAGTATTTT. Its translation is CASATGSTDTQYF.